The TCR beta chain described here comes from a study of shared clonotypes between healthy human individuals. Study-wide points: Researchers found naive subsets generally carried larger estimated richness than memory subsets.

Details on this clone: Its matching antigen is unknown.

Positive CCR7 selection of CD45RO-negative cells yielded the naive CD8 cells, and terminally differentiated effector memory CD45RA+ cells were excluded. Donation came from healthy HIV-negative adults that had no recent acute infections or vaccinations. Splitting of each subset's genomic DNA was done evenly across several immunoSEQ plates. The data were produced by immunoSEQ multiplex PCR, yet TCRdb's version contains in-frame clones alone and is incomplete. Of about 1.9 million clones listed, 80% to 95% are singletons. The germline V gene encodes CDR1 MDHEN and CDR2 SYDVKM. Trimming cost V 3 bases and J 3 bases, with 13 bases left between them. The CDR3 is made up of 15 amino acids.

This chain uses TRBV28 with TRBJ2-3, with D perhaps assigned TRBD1 or TRBD2 (5 bases each). This TCR was recovered from a man in his late teens or twenties in good health. Some clones in this sample may be carry-over from other donors' samples. The source material was naive CD8+ T cells from PBMCs. The CDR3 here is CASSFSDWGTDTQYF. CDR3 in DNA: TGTGCCAGCAGTTTCTCCGACTGGGGGACAGATACGCAGTATTTT.